This TCR beta chain was documented in a study of blood T cell repertoires in COVID-19. The wider study: The samples span acute and convalescent COVID-19 from the United States, Italy and Spain. T cells, B-cell-depleted T cells, or PBMCs supplied cDNA or gDNA.

Germline CDR1 and CDR2: SEHNR and FQNEAQ (reference sequence). V lost 3 bases to trimming and J lost 0 bases; unmatched junction nucleotides: 8. This CDR3 is built from 19 residues. In the source study's methods: Amplification with reference gene primers provided the estimates of nucleated cell counts. Only in-frame clones appear in the TCRdb table, and some are missing; sequencing was by immunoSEQ multiplex PCR. V and J calls and clone size are given by that table; D and trimming were obtained from the DNA. Here the sample spans more than 150,000 clones, around 90% being singletons. The origin of this receptor is a man between 45 and 60 years old with acute or convalescent COVID-19. The chain combines TRBV7-9 with TRBJ2-6; 10 nucleotides agree with TRBD1. The sequenced sample consisted of peripheral blood. The CDR3 DNA reads as TGTGCCAGCAGCTTGGACGGACAGGGGGTGAGCTCTGGGGCCAACGTCCTGACTTTC. This gives the protein CASSLDGQGVSSGANVLTF.